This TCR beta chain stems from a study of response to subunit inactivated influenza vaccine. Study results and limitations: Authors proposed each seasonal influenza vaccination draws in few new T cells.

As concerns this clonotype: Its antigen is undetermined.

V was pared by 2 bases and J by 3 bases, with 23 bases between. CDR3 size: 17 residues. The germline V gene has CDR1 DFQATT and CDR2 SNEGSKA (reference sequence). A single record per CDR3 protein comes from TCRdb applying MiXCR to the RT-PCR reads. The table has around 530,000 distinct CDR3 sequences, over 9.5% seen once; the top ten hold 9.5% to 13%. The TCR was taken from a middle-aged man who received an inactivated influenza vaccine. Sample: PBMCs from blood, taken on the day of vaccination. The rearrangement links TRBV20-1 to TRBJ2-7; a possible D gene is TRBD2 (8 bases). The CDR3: CSARRAFRQGLVYEQYF. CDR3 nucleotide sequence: TGCAGTGCTAGACGTGCATTTAGACAGGGACTAGTCTACGAGCAGTACTTC.